This T cell receptor beta chain originates from a study of memory CD4+ T cells and cytomegalovirus serostatus. Study details: Donors were healthy Belgian adults, under ten CMV seropositive and about two dozen seronegative.

Points from the study as a whole: CMV serostatus prediction reached median AUC about 0.95, or 0.9 with US-trained model.

In the case of this clone: Its antigen is undetermined.

The sort gate was single viable CD3+CD4+CD8-CD45RO+ cells for memory CD4+ T cells. Original handling: After removing out-of-frame reads, 2 million to 2.5 million distinct TCRbeta sequences remained. Measured with immunoSEQ multiplex PCR; TCRdb has only the in-frame clones, and not every one. The DNA was the basis for D and trimming; V, J and clone size are from that table. The sample yields about 67,000 clones, about three quarters seen once. The ends were cut back, 8 bases at V and 4 bases at J, with 14 bases in the middle. The CDR3 sequence is 14 residues long. Looked up from germline, CDR1 is MNHNS and CDR2 is SASEGT.

Source material: memory CD4+ T cells from blood. The chain is built from TRBV6-1 and TRBJ1-4; D is unresolved. This TCR was recovered from an adult in good health and CMV-seropositive. Written as DNA, the CDR3 is TGTGCCAGCGGCCCCGGACCGGGTAATGAAAAACTGTTTTTT. Translated, it gives CASGPGPGNEKLFF.